These 28 T cell receptor beta chains were sequenced from one sample in a study of blood T cells in healthy people across ages. The use of a sample-barcoded 5' primer and a J-beta primer mix characterized a second PCR of roughly 6 to 11 cycles. A single record per CDR3 protein comes from TCRdb applying MiXCR to the 5' RACE reads. The sample records just over 800,000 distinct CDR3 sequences, around 68% being singletons. The sample comprised blood. Source of these receptors: a man in his thirties or forties in good health.

The J gene is TRBJ2-3, the V gene TRBV11-3, with TRBD1 identical over 9 bases. CDR1 is SGHNT, CDR2 YENEEA, per germline. Trimming removed 3 bases from V and 4 bases from J; junction bases left unmatched: 2. The CDR3 runs to 14 residues. The DNA for the CDR3 is TGTGCCAGCAGCTTTAGACAGGGGGCAGATACGCAGTATTTT. Its protein is CASSFRQGADTQYF. Full variable domain (outside the CDR3, taken from reference TRBV11-3 and TRBJ2-3): EAGVVQSPRYKIIEKKQPVAFWCNPISGHNTLYWYLQNLGQGPELLIRYENEEAVDDSQLPKDRFSAERLKGVDSTLKIQPAELGDSAVYLCASSFRQGADTQYFGPGTRLTVL.

Details on this clonotype: Given a much more abundant clone one base away, this may be a read error. The chain couples TRBV20-1 to TRBJ2-5; D is possibly TRBD2 (5 bases). In germline, CDR1 is DFQATT, CDR2 SNEGSKA (reference sequence). Between the trimmed V and J ends, which lost 3 bases and 1 base, there was a span of 12 bases. This CDR3 has 14 residues. The CDR3 sequence: CSASARAVQETQYF. Written as DNA, the CDR3 is TGCAGTGCTAGCGCACGAGCGGTCCAAGAGACCCAGTACTTC.

V and J are TRBV29-1 and TRBJ2-7; D assignment may be TRBD1 or TRBD2 (5 bases each). V shed 6 bases and J shed 2 bases, with 17 bases lying between them. The CDR3 has 14 residues. CDR1 is SQVTM and CDR2 is ANQGSEA in the germline V gene. The CDR3 protein is CSVYRDGSPYEQYF. CDR3 DNA sequence: TGCAGCGTCTACCGGGACGGGTCACCCTACGAGCAGTACTTC.

The J gene is TRBJ1-5, the V gene TRBV20-1; TRBD1 matches 7 bases. The CDR3 is 18 amino acids. Trimming at V came to 6 bases and at J to 4 bases, leaving 21 bases not matched to a gene. The V gene's germline CDR1 is DFQATT and CDR2 SNEGSKA (reference sequence). CDR3 DNA sequence: TGCAGTGCCCGCACAGGGGACGTCTATATAACGCAGAATCAGCCCCAGCATTTT. Amino acids: CSARTGDVYITQNQPQHF.

V gene TRBV30 combines with J gene TRBJ1-6; a possible D gene is TRBD1 (6 bases). Looked up from germline, CDR1 is GTSNPN and CDR2 is SVGIG (reference sequence). The CDR3 totals 15 residues. Between the trimmed V and J ends, which lost 0 bases and 8 bases, there was a span of 14 bases. This CDR3 reads CAWSVGGRIDSPLHF. CDR3 nucleotides: TGTGCCTGGAGTGTAGGGGGGCGAATAGATTCACCCCTCCACTTT.

This rearrangement joins TRBV6-2 or TRBV6-3 to TRBJ2-5; 12 nucleotides line up with TRBD2. The tail of the sequence fits TRBJ2-1 better, so the J call may be wrong. CDR3 length equals 17 residues. Germline values: CDR1 MNHEY, CDR2 SVGEGT. This CDR3 is CASSYVGLAGYQETQFF. The CDR3 nucleotides read TGTGCCAGCAGTTACGTCGGACTAGCGGGATACCAAGAGACCCAGTTCTTC.

Only a few counts were recorded for this clonotype. The V and J genes are TRBV7-9 and TRBJ1-2; D call uncertain. V lost 1 base and J lost 6, with 15 bases in between. The CDR3 covers 15 residues. Germline V gene sequence: CDR1 SEHNR, CDR2 FQNEAQ (reference sequence). The CDR3: CASSLGDRTSDGYTF. CDR3 coding DNA: TGTGCCAGCAGCTTAGGTGACCGAACTTCGGATGGCTACACCTTC.

This chain connects TRBV12-3 or TRBV12-4 to TRBJ2-5; 10 positions match TRBD2. The CDR3 has 15 residues. The V and J ends lost 6 bases and 3 bases, in that order; junction bases with no gene match: 7. DNA of the CDR3: TGTGCCAGCAGCCCTCTAGCGGGGGATAAAGAGACCCAGTACTTC. Translated, it gives CASSPLAGDKETQYF.

The chain joins TRBV4-2 to TRBJ2-1; 10 nucleotides match TRBD2. Germline loops: CDR1 LGHNA, CDR2 YNFKEQ. V lost 0 bases and J lost 9; bases outside the gene matches: 5. The CDR3 length is 15 residues. The CDR3 here is CASSQDLAGDSEQFF. Written as DNA, the CDR3 is TGTGCCAGCAGCCAAGACCTAGCGGGGGACAGTGAGCAGTTCTTC.

The chain carries TRBV7-2 and TRBJ1-2; no reliable D call. Trimming cost V 5 bases and J 5 bases, with 12 bases left between them. The CDR3 spans 13 residues. Germline assignment: CDR1 SGHTA and CDR2 FQGNSA. The CDR3 spells CASSVKEGYGYTF. The CDR3 coding sequence is TGTGCCAGCAGCGTTAAGGAGGGATATGGCTACACCTTC.

A single count supports this clonotype. This chain links TRBV7-9 with TRBJ2-7; 7 bases map to TRBD1. CDR3 length: 15 residues. Germline assignment: CDR1 SEHNR and CDR2 FQNEAQ (reference sequence). Trimming cost V 4 bases and J 0 bases; bases outside gene matches: 6. The CDR3 protein is CASSSRTGHSYEQYF. DNA for the CDR3: TGTGCCAGCAGCTCCCGGACAGGTCACTCCTACGAGCAGTACTTC.

The chain recombines TRBV7-2 with TRBJ2-3, with D unresolved. From germline, CDR1 is SGHTA and CDR2 FQGNSA. V was clipped by 4 bases and J by 7 bases, with 9 bases between them. The CDR3 totals 12 residues. CDR3 sequence reads: CASSSNTYTQYF. CDR3 DNA sequence: TGTGCCAGCAGCTCCAACACTTATACGCAGTATTTT.

The J gene is TRBJ1-2, the V gene TRBV20-1, with D possibly matching TRBD1 (6 bases). The V end was cut by 5 bases, the J end by 7 bases, with 11 bases between. The CDR3 spans 11 residues. Germline loops: CDR1 DFQATT, CDR2 SNEGSKA (reference sequence). The CDR3, as DNA: TGCAGTGCTGGGGACATCCGTGGCTACACCTTC. It specifies CSAGDIRGYTF.

The CDR3 bases are TGTGCCAGCAGTTCGACCGGGTGGGGGGCGTCCTACGAGCAGTACTTC. This codes for CASSSTGWGASYEQYF. The V gene is TRBV28, the J gene TRBJ2-7, with D perhaps assigned TRBD1 or TRBD2 (6 bases each). CDR3 size: 16 residues. Trimming shortened V by 4 bases and J by 1 base, and 17 bases separated the two germline ends. The germline V gene has CDR1 MDHEN and CDR2 SYDVKM. The whole variable domain, filled in from reference TRBV28 and TRBJ2-7, reads DVKVTQSSRYLVKRTGEKVFLECVQDMDHENMFWYRQDPGLGLRLIYFSYDVKMKEKGDIPEGYSVSREKKERFSLILESASTNQTSMYLCASSSTGWGASYEQYFGPGTRLTVT.

This clonotype appeared a few times. The rearrangement joins TRBV29-1 to TRBJ2-1, with 10 positions matching TRBD1. The V gene end was trimmed by 5 bases and the J gene end by 7 bases; junction bases not matched to a gene: 5. This CDR3 is 13 amino acids long. From germline, CDR1 is SQVTM and CDR2 ANQGSEA. The CDR3 region is CSVPGQGLNEQFF. In DNA, the CDR3 is TGCAGCGTTCCGGGACAGGGGTTAAATGAGCAGTTCTTC.

This clonotype was seen only a few times. The chain couples TRBV9 to TRBJ2-1, with 10 bases aligning to TRBD2. Germline assignment: CDR1 SGDLS and CDR2 YYNGEE. J gave up 8 bases and V 0 bases, and 5 bases lay outside the gene matches. CDR3 length: 15 residues. In DNA, the CDR3 is TGTGCCAGCAGCGTAGAACTAGCGGGGTGGTATGAGCAGTTCTTC. Translating gives CASSVELAGWYEQFF. The variable domain in full, with the rest retrieved from reference TRBV9 and TRBJ2-1, is DSGVTQTPKHLITATGQRVTLRCSPRSGDLSVYWYQQSLDQGLQFLIQYYNGEERAKGNILERFSAQQFPDLHSELNLSSLELGDSALYFCASSVELAGWYEQFFGPGTRLTVL.

This chain joins TRBV6-1 and TRBJ2-3, with a possible D match to TRBD2 (6 bases). There are 13 residues in the CDR3. V shed 8 bases and J shed 6 bases, with 15 bases lying between them. The germline V gene has CDR1 MNHNS and CDR2 SASEGT. Here the CDR3 DNA reads TGTGCCAGCCGCCCCGGGACTCCGGATACGCAGTATTTT. Translated: CASRPGTPDTQYF.

V is TRBV20-1 and J is TRBJ1-2; possibly TRBD1 for D (5 bases). The CDR3 is 13 amino acids. Per the germline V gene, CDR1 is DFQATT and CDR2 is SNEGSKA (reference sequence). The ends were cut back, 7 bases at V and 5 bases at J, with 17 bases in the middle. The CDR3 loop is CSGGRNTEYGYTF. The CDR3 DNA reads TGCAGTGGGGGGAGGAATACAGAATATGGCTACACCTTC.

About this clonotype: One end of the junction fails to match germline, which may point to a read error. V gene TRBV15 combines with J gene TRBJ2-5; D is ambiguous. Looked up from germline, CDR1 is LNHNV and CDR2 is YYDKDF (reference sequence). The CDR3 contains 15 residues. The CDR3 DNA sequence: TGTGCCACCGGCAGAGAAGCGACTGTGCAAGAGACCCAGTACTTC. Protein sequence: CATGREATVQETQYF. Combining the CDR3 with reference TRBV15 and TRBJ2-5 gives the whole variable domain DAMVIQNPRYQVTQFGKPVTLSCSQTLNHNVMYWYQQKSSQAPKLLFHYYDKDFNNEADTPDNFQSRRPNTSFCFLDIRSPGLGDTAMYLCATGREATVQETQYFGPGTRLLVL.

V usage is TRBV7-2 and J usage is TRBJ2-7; D remains ambiguous. V lost 0 bases and J lost 0, with 12 bases in between. The CDR3 consists of 16 residues. The germline V gene has CDR1 SGHTA and CDR2 FQGNSA. This CDR3 reads CASSLASRTASYEQYF. The CDR3 DNA sequence: TGTGCCAGCAGCTTAGCCTCTAGGACGGCCTCCTACGAGCAGTACTTC. The full variable domain, completed using reference TRBV7-2 and TRBJ2-7, is GAGVSQSPSNKVTEKGKDVELRCDPISGHTALYWYRQSLGQGLEFLIYFQGNSAPDKSGLPSDRFSAERTGGSVSTLTIQRTQQEDSAVYLCASSLASRTASYEQYFGPGTRLTVT.

This clonotype occurred a few times. The chain uses TRBV27 and TRBJ2-5; 8 bases fit TRBD2. Germline V lookup: CDR1 MNHEY, CDR2 SMNVEV (reference sequence). This CDR3 region has 15 residues. V trimming: 5 bases; J trimming: 5 bases; junction bases outside the gene matches: 10. CDR3 coding DNA: TGTGCCAGCAGTCCCGCCGGAGCGGGGGAGGAGACCCAGTACTTC. Protein: CASSPAGAGEETQYF.

This chain joins TRBV27 and TRBJ2-6; no clear D gene. Trimming pared 11 bases from V and 6 bases from J, leaving 14 bases between. The CDR3 consists of 13 residues. Per germline, CDR1 MNHEY and CDR2 SMNVEV (reference sequence). The CDR3 is CAVWLSEANVLTF. CDR3 DNA sequence: TGTGCCGTCTGGCTAAGTGAGGCCAACGTCCTGACTTTC.

J is TRBJ2-3 and V is TRBV14; D perhaps matches TRBD1 (5 bases). The germline V gene has CDR1 SGHDN and CDR2 FVKESK. The CDR3 loop spans 13 amino acids. V lost 8 bases and J lost 2, with 11 bases in between. CDR3 region: CASGAFNTDTQYF. The CDR3 DNA follows: TGTGCCAGCGGGGCCTTTAACACAGATACGCAGTATTTT.

This clonotype has only a few counts. The chain combines TRBV7-3 with TRBJ1-2; the D gene is possibly TRBD1 (5 bases). V lost 3 bases and J 5 bases, leaving 25 bases between the germline ends. The CDR3 length is 18 residues. CDR1 and CDR2 (germline): SGHTA, FQGTGA. CDR3 sequence: CASSLTKGIQREKYGYTF. The CDR3 bases are TGTGCCAGCAGCTTGACAAAGGGGATTCAGAGAGAAAAGTATGGCTACACCTTC.

The chain employs TRBV7-3 and TRBJ2-1; 9 nucleotides line up with TRBD1. The CDR3 length is 19 residues. Germline CDR1 reads SGHTA; CDR2 reads FQGTGA. The ends lost 2 bases at V and 1 base at J; junction bases unmatched: 12. The CDR3 bases are TGTGCCAGCAGCTTAGTGGGGACAGGGTCCCGCGGGTCCTACAATGAGCAGTTCTTC. This gives the protein CASSLVGTGSRGSYNEQFF.

The rearrangement links TRBV20-1 to TRBJ1-3; D is unresolved. The length of the CDR3 is 13 residues. V lost 6 bases, J lost 2 bases, and 11 bases lay in between. Germline V lookup: CDR1 DFQATT, CDR2 SNEGSKA (reference sequence). CDR3 DNA: TGCAGTGCAGATCAGGCGACTGGAAACACCATATATTTT. The encoded protein is CSADQATGNTIYF.

This clonotype was observed a few times. The genes are TRBV4-3 and TRBJ1-6; 9 nucleotides align to TRBD1. There are 16 residues in the CDR3. V was pared by 0 bases and J by 10 bases, with 7 bases of the junction left unmatched. Germline lookup yields CDR1 LGHNA and CDR2 YSLEER. The CDR3 region is CASSQDPGQGFSPLHF. In DNA form, the CDR3 reads TGCGCCAGCAGCCAAGATCCAGGACAGGGGTTCTCACCCCTCCACTTT.

This sequence joins TRBV7-3 and TRBJ2-1; possibly TRBD2 for D (6 bases). CDR1 is SGHTA, CDR2 FQGTGA, per germline. V lost 4 bases to trimming and J lost 5 bases, with 15 bases between them. The CDR3 is made up of 15 amino acids. The CDR3 nucleotides read TGTGCCAGCAGCTATTCAAGCCCGGGGGACAATGAGCAGTTCTTC. Its translation: CASSYSSPGDNEQFF.